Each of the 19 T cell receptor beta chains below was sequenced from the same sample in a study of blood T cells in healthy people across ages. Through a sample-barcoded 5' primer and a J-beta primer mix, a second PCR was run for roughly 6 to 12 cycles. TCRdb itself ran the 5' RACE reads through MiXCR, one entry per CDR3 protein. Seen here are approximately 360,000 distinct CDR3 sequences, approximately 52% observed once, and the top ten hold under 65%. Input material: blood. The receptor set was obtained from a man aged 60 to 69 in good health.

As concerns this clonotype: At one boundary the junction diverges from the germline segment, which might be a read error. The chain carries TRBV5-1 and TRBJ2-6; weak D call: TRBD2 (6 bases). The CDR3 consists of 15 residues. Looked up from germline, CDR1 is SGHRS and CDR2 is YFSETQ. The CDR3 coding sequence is TGCGCCGGCAGCTTGGAGGGGACTGGGGCCAACGTCCTGACTTTC. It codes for CAGSLEGTGANVLTF.

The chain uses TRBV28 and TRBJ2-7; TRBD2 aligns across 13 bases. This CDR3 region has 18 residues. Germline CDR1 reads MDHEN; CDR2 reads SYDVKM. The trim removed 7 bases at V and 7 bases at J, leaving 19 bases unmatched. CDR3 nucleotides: TGTGCCAGCATCACCCACAGACTAGCGGGAGGCCTCGGGAATGAGCAGTACTTC. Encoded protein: CASITHRLAGGLGNEQYF.

The CDR3 sequence: CSARDGGLPTDTQYF. In DNA, the CDR3 is TGCAGTGCTAGAGATGGGGGACTACCCACAGATACGCAGTATTTT. The genes are TRBV20-1 and TRBJ2-3; 7 bases map to TRBD2. CDR1 DFQATT and CDR2 SNEGSKA come from the germline V gene (reference sequence). V lost 0 bases to trimming and J lost 2 bases; unmatched junction nucleotides: 5. CDR3 length: 15 residues.

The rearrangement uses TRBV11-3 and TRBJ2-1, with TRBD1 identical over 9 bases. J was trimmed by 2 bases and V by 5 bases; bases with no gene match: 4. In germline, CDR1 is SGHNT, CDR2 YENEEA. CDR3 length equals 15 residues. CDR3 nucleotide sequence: TGTGCCAGCAGCCCACAGGGGGCAACCTACAATGAGCAGTTCTTC. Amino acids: CASSPQGATYNEQFF.

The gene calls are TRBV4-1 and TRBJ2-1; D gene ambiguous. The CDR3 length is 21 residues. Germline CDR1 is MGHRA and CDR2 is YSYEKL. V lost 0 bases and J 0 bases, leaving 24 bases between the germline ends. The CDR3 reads CASSQEVRWPRVTSSYNEQFF. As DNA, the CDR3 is TGCGCCAGCAGCCAAGAGGTTCGGTGGCCCAGAGTAACCAGCTCCTACAATGAGCAGTTCTTC.

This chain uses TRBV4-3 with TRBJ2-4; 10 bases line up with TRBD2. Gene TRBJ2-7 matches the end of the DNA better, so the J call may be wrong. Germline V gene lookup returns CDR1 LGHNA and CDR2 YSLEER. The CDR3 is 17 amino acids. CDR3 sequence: CASSQGIAGLANYEQYF. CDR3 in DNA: TGCGCCAGCAGCCAAGGAATAGCGGGACTAGCGAATTACGAGCAGTACTTC.

The DNA for the CDR3 is TGTGCCTGGAGTGTATCCCGGGAGCACTATGGCTACACCTTC. It yields the protein CAWSVSREHYGYTF. This rearrangement joins TRBV30 to TRBJ1-2; D is unclear. V lost 0 bases and J lost 3, with 11 bases in between. The CDR3 has 14 amino acids. Germline V CDR1 and CDR2: GTSNPN, SVGIG (reference sequence). Using reference TRBV30 and TRBJ1-2 for the parts outside the CDR3, the full variable domain is SQTIHQWPATLVQPVGSPLSLECTVEGTSNPNLYWYRQAAGRGLQLLFYSVGIGQISSEVPQNLSASRPQDRQFILSSKKLLLSDSGFYLCAWSVSREHYGYTFGSGTRLTVV.

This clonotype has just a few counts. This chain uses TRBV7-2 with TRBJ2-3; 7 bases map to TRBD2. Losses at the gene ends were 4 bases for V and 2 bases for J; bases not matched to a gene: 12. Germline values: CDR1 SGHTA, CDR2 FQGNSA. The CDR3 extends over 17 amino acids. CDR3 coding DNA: TGTGCCAGCAGCTCCCCCAGCGGTCTAGCGGTCACAGATACGCAGTATTTT. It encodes CASSSPSGLAVTDTQYF.

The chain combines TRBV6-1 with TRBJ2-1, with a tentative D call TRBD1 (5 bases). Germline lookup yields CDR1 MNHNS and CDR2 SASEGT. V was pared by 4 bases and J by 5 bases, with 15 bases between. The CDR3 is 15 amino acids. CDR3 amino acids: CASSGTMDINNEQFF. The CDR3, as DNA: TGTGCCAGCAGTGGGACAATGGACATAAACAATGAGCAGTTCTTC.

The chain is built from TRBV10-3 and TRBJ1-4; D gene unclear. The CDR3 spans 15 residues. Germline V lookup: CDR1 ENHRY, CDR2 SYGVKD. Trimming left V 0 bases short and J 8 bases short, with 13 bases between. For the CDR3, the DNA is TGTGCCATCAGTGAGTCGACGGCGAAGGAAGAAAAACTGTTTTTT. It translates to CAISESTAKEEKLFF.

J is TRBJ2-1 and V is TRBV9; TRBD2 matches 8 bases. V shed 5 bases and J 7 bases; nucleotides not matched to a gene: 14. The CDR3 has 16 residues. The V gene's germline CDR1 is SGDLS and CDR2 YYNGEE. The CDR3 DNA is TGTGCCAGCAGGTCGCTTTCGGGAGGGCCAGGGAATGAGCAGTTCTTC. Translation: CASRSLSGGPGNEQFF.

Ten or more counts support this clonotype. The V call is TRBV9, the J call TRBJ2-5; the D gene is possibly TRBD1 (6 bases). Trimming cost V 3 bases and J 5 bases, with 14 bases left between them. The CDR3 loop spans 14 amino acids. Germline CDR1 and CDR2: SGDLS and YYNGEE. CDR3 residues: CASSAGQLRETQYF. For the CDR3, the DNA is TGTGCCAGCAGCGCCGGACAGTTGAGGGAGACCCAGTACTTC.

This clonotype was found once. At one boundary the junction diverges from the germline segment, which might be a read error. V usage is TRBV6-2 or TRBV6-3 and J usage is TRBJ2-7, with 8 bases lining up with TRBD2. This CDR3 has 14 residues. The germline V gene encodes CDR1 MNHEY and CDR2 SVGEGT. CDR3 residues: CASPTGGHSYKQDF. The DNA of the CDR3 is TGTGCCAGCCCAACGGGGGGGCACTCCTACAAGCAGGACTTC.

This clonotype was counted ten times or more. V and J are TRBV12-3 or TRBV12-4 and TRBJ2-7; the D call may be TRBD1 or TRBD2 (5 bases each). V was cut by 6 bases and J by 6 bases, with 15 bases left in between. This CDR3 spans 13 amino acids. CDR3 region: CASRAVGTPEQYF. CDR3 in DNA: TGTGCCAGCAGAGCCGTAGGGACGCCCGAGCAGTACTTC.

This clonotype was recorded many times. In DNA form, the CDR3 reads TGTGCCAGCAGTTCGCGAGCGGTCAGCTCCTACGAGCAGTACTTC. This codes for CASSSRAVSSYEQYF. The chain carries TRBV7-2 and TRBJ2-7, with D possibly TRBD2 on 5 matching bases. The CDR3 has 15 residues. V was shortened by 6 bases and J by 0 bases, with 15 bases between the two germline ends. The germline gives CDR1 SGHTA, CDR2 FQGNSA.

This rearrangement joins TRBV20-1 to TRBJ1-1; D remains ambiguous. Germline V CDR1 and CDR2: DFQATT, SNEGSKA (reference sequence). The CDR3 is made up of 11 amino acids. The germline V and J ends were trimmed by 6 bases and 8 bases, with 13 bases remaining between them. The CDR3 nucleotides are TGCAGTGCCACACTAACCTTGGAAGCTTTCTTT. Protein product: CSATLTLEAFF.

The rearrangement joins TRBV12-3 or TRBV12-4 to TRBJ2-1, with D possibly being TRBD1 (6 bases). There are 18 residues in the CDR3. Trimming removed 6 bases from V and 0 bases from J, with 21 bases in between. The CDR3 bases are TGTGCCAGCAGCTTGGCCCTTGGACAGACCTTCTCCTACAATGAGCAGTTCTTC. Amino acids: CASSLALGQTFSYNEQFF.

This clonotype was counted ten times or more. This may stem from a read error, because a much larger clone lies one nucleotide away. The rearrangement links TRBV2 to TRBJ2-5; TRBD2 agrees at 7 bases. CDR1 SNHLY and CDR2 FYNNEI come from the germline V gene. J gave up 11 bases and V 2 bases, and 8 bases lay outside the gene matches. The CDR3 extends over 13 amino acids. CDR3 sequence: CASSESGGNEQYF. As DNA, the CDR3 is TGTGCCAGCAGTGAATCCGGGGGGAATGAGCAGTACTTC.

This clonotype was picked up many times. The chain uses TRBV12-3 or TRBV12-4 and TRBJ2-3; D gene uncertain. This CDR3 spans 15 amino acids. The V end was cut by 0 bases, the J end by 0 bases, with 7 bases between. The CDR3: CASSLARLSTDTQYF. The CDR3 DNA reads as TGTGCCAGCAGTTTAGCGAGACTGAGCACAGATACGCAGTATTTT.